These T cell receptor beta chains were read from a single sample in a study of CD8+ T cells in alopecia areata. Method: immunoSEQ multiplex PCR; TCRdb's copy keeps in-frame clones and lacks some. The sample records more than 95,000 clones, roughly two fifths being singletons. The sample was CD4+ T cells sorted from blood. The receptor set was obtained from a human donor with alopecia areata. Both conserved end residues are part of each CDR3. D genes are given only for firm matches. Not every row has a clone size; where given, it reads once, few, many or a size class.

J gene | clone size | D gene | V gene | CDR3 protein | CDR3 DNA
TRBJ2-7 | . | TRBD2 | TRBV29-1 | CSVGTSGALEQYF | TGCAGCGTCGGGACTAGCGGGGCCTTAGAGCAGTACTTC
TRBJ2-7 | . | . | TRBV5-1 | CASSLVGASYEQYF | TGCGCCAGCAGCTTGGTTGGGGCGTCCTACGAGCAGTACTTC
TRBJ1-2 | . | . | TRBV7-2 | CASTGRGGYGYTF | TGTGCCAGCACCGGGAGGGGAGGCTATGGCTACACCTTC
TRBJ1-5 | . | . | TRBV6-6 | CASTGTGNQPQHF | TGTGCCAGCACCGGGACCGGGAATCAGCCCCAGCATTTT
TRBJ2-7 | . | TRBD1 | TRBV2 | CATGGDSSYEQYF | TGTGCCACAGGGGGTGACAGCTCCTACGAGCAGTACTTC
TRBJ2-3 | . | . | TRBV5-1 | CASSLGIDTQYF | TGCGCCAGCAGCTTGGGGATAGATACGCAGTATTTT
TRBJ2-5 | few | TRBD2 | TRBV5-4 | CASSLSGGRATETQYF | TGTGCCAGCAGCTTGAGTGGCGGGAGGGCCACTGAGACCCAGTACTTC
TRBJ2-1 | . | TRBD2 | TRBV6-5 | CASAVRRGGLNEQFF | TGTGCCAGCGCGGTCCGGCGGGGGGGCCTCAATGAGCAGTTCTTC
TRBJ2-7 | . | TRBD2 | TRBV29-1 | CSVSRGGQSSYEQYF | TGCAGCGTTTCCCGGGGGGGCCAAAGCTCCTACGAGCAGTACTTC
TRBJ2-5 | . | . | TRBV29-1 | CSVDKVQETQYF | TGCAGCGTTGACAAGGTCCAAGAGACCCAGTACTTC
TRBJ1-6 | . | . | TRBV18 | CASSPGSNSPLHF | TGTGCCAGCTCACCAGGCAGTAATTCACCCCTCCACTTT
TRBJ2-3 | few | . | TRBV29-1 | CSVAQGTDTQYF | TGCAGCGTTGCCCAGGGCACAGATACGCAGTATTTT
TRBJ2-3 | few | . | TRBV7-2 | CASSFIPDTQYF | TGTGCCAGCAGCTTTATCCCAGATACGCAGTATTTT
TRBJ2-3 | few | . | TRBV29-1 | CSAPRGDTQYF | TGCAGCGCGCCACGAGGGGATACGCAGTATTTT